This T cell receptor beta chain was obtained from a study of cytomegalovirus exposure and HLA in healthy donors. This PCR relied on a set of 60 Vbeta primers and 13 Jbeta primers. Generated by immunoSEQ multiplex PCR, the TCRdb table keeps only in-frame clones and is missing some. The sample includes 200,000 or so clones. The CDR3 is 15 amino acids. Unmatched junction bases numbered 2, after V lost 0 bases and J lost 2 bases. Germline CDR1 SGHRS, CDR2 YFSETQ. Input material: PBMCs. The rearrangement uses TRBV5-1 and TRBJ2-4; 7 bases match TRBD1. The sequence was obtained from a girl under 10 years old in good health and CMV-seropositive. Here the CDR3 reads CASSLGDSTKNIQYF. CDR3 nucleotides: TGCGCCAGCAGCTTGGGGGACAGTACCAAAAACATTCAGTACTTC.